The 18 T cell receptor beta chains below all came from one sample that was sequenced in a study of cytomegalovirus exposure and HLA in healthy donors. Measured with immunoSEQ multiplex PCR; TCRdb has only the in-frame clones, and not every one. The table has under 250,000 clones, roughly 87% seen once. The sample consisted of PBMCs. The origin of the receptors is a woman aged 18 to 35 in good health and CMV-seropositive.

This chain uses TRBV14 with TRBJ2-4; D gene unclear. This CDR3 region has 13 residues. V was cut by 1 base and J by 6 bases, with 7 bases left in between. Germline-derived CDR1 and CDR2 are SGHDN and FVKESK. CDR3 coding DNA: TGTGCCAGCAGCCAAGCTGGGCCAAACATTCAGTACTTC. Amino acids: CASSQAGPNIQYF.

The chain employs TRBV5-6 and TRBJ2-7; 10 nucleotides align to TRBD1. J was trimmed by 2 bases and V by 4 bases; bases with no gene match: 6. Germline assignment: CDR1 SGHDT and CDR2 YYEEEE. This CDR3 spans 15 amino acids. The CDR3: CASSTGTGAPYEQYF. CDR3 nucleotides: TGTGCCAGCAGCACAGGGACAGGGGCGCCCTACGAGCAGTACTTC.

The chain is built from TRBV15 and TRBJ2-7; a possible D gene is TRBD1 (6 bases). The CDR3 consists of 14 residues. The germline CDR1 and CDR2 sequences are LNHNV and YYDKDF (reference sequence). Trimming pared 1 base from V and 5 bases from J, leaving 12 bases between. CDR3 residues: CATSRGRGYDEQYF. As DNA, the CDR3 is TGTGCCACCAGCAGAGGTAGGGGGTACGACGAGCAGTACTTC. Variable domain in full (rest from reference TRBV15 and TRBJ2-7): DAMVIQNPRYQVTQFGKPVTLSCSQTLNHNVMYWYQQKSSQAPKLLFHYYDKDFNNEADTPDNFQSRRPNTSFCFLDIRSPGLGDTAMYLCATSRGRGYDEQYFGPGTRLTVT.

The CDR3 here is CASSQISILEQFF. Written as DNA, the CDR3 is TGCGCCAGCAGCCAAATATCCATCCTAGAGCAGTTCTTC. The genes are TRBV4-1 and TRBJ2-1; D gene unclear. Per germline, CDR1 MGHRA and CDR2 YSYEKL. The V end lost 2 bases, the J end lost 10 bases, and 12 bases lay between the germline ends. The CDR3 contains 13 residues.

DNA of the CDR3: TGTGCCAGCAGCCAAGGTACAGGGGTCAATCAGCCCCAGCATTTT. Its translation: CASSQGTGVNQPQHF. The gene calls are TRBV7-9 and TRBJ1-5; 7 nucleotides agree with TRBD1. The J segment lost 3 bases and the V segment lost 5 bases, leaving 7 bases of the junction unmatched. This CDR3 has 15 residues. Germline loops: CDR1 SEHNR, CDR2 FQNEAQ (reference sequence).

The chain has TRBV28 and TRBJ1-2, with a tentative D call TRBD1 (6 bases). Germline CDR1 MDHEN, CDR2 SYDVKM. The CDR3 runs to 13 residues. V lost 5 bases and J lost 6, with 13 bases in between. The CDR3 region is CASSTFRGNGYTF. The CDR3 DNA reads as TGTGCCAGCAGTACCTTCAGGGGTAATGGCTACACCTTC.

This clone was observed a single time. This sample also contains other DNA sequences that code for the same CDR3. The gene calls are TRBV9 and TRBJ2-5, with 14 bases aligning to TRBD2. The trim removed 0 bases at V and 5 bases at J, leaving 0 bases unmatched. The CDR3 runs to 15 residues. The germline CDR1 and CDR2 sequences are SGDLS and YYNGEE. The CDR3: CASSVGLAGGETQYF. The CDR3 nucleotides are TGTGCCAGCAGCGTAGGACTAGCGGGAGGGGAGACCCAGTACTTC.

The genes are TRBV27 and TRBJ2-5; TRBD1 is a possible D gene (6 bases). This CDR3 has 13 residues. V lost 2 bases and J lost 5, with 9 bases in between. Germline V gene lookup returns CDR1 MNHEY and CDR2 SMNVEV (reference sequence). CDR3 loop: CASSLRGGETQYF. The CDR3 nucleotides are TGTGCCAGCAGTTTACGTGGGGGCGAGACCCAGTACTTC.

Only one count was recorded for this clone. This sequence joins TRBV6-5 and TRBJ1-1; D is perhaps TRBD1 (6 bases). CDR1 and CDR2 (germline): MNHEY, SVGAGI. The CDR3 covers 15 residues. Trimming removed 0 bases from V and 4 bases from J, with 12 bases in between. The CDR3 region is CASSYSKAGATEAFF. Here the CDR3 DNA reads TGTGCCAGCAGTTACTCGAAGGCAGGGGCCACTGAAGCTTTCTTT.

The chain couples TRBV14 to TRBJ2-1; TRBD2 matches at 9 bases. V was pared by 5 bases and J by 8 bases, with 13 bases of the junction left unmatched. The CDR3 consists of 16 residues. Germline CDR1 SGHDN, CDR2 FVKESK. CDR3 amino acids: CASSSRRAGGLDEQFF. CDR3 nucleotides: TGTGCCAGCAGCTCAAGGAGGGCGGGAGGGTTAGATGAGCAGTTCTTC.

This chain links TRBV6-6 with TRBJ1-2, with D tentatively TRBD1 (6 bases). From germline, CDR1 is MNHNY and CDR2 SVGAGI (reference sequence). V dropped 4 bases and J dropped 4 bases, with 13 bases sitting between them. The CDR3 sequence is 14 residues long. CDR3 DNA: TGTGCCAGCAGTTCCTCCCGCAGGGGCTATGGCTACACCTTC. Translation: CASSSSRRGYGYTF.

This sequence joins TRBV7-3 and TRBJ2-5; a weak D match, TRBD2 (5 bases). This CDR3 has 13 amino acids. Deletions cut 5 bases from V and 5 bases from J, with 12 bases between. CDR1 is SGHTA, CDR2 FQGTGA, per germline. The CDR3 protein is CASSPRRGETQYF. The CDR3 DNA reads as TGTGCCAGCAGCCCCCGTAGAGGGGAGACCCAGTACTTC.

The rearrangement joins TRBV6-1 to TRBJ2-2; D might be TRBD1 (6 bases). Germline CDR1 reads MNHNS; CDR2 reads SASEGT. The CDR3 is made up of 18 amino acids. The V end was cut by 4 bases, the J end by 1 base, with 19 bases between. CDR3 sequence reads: CASSGPQEGVRNTGELFF. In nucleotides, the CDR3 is TGTGCCAGCAGTGGGCCTCAAGAGGGGGTGAGGAACACCGGGGAGCTGTTTTTT.

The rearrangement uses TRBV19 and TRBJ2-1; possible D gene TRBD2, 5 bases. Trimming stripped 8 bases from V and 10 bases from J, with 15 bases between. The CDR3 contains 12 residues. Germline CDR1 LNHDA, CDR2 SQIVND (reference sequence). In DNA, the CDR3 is TGTGCCAGTGCCCTGAGGGCCGGGGAGCAGTTCTTC. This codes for CASALRAGEQFF.

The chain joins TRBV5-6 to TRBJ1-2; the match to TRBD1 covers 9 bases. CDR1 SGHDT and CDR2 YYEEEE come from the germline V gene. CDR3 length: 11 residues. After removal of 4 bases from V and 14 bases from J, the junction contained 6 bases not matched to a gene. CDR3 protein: CASSLGQGVTF. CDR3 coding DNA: TGTGCCAGCAGCCTGGGACAGGGAGTGACCTTC.

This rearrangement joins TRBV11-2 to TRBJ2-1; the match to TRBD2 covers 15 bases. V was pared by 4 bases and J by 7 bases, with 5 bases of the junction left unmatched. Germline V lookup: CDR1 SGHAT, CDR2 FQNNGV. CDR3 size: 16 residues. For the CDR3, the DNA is TGTGCCAGCAGCTCTTGGACTAGCGGGAGGGCAAATGAGCAGTTCTTC. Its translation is CASSSWTSGRANEQFF.

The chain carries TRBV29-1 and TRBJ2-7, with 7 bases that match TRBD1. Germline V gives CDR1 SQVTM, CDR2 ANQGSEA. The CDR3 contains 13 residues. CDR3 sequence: CATVGTEAYEQYF. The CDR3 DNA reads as TGCGCGACCGTCGGGACAGAAGCCTACGAGCAGTACTTC.

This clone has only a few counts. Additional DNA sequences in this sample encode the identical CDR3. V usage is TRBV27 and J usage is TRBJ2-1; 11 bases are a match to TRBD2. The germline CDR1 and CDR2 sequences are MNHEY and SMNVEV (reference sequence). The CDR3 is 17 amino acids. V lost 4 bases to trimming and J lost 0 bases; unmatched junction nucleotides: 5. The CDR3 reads CASSSRTSGFSYNEQFF. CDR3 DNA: TGTGCCAGCAGTTCGCGGACTAGCGGGTTCTCCTACAATGAGCAGTTCTTC.